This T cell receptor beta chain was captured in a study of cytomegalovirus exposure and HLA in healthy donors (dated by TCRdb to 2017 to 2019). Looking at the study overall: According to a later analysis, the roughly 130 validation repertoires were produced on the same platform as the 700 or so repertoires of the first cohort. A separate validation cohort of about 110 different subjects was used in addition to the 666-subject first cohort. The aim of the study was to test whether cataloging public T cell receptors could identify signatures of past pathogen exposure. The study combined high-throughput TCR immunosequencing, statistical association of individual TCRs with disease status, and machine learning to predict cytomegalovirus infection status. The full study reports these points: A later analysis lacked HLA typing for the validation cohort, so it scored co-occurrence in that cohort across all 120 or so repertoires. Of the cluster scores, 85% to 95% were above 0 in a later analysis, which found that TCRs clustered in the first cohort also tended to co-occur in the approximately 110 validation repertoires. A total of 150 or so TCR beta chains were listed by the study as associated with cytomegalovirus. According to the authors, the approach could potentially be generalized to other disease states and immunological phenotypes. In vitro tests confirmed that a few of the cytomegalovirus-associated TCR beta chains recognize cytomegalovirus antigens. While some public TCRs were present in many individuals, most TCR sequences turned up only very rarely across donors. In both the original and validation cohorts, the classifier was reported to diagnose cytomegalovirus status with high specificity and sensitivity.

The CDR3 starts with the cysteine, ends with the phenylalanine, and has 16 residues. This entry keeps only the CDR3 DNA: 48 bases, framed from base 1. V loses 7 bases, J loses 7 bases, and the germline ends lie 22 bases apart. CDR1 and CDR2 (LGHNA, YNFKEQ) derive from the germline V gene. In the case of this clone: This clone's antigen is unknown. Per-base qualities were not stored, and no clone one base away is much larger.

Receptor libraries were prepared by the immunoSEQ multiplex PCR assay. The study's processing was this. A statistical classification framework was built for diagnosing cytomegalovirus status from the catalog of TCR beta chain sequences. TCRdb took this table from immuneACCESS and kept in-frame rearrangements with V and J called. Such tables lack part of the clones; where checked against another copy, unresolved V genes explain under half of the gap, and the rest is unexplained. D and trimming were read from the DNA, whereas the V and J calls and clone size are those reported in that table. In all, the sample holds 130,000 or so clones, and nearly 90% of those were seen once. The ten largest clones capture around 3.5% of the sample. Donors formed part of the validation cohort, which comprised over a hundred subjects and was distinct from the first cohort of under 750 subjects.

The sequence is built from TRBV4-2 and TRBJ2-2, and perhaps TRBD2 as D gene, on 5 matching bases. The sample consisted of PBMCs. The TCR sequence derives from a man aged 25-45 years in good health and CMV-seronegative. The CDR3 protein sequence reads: CASTQLDGGLVGELFF. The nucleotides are TGTGCCAGCACCCAGCTCGATGGAGGCTTGGTCGGGGAGCTGTTTTTT.